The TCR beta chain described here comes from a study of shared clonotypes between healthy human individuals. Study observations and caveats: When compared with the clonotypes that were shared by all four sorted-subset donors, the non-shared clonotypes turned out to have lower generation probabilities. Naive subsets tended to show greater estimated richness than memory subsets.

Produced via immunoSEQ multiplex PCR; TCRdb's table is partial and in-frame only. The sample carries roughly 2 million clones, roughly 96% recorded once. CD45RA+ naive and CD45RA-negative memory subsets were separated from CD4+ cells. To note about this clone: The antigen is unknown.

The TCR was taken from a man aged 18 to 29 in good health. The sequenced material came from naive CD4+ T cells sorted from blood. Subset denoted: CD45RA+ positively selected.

The CDR3 DNA sequence: TGTGCCAGCGGGGCGGGATGGTCGTCCGAGCAGTACTTC. Amino acid sequence: CASGAGWSSEQYF. V is TRBV10-3 and J is TRBJ2-7, with D tentatively TRBD2 (6 bases). The germline V and J ends were trimmed by 10 bases and 6 bases, with 19 bases remaining between them. Germline CDR1 is ENHRY and CDR2 is SYGVKD. This CDR3 has 13 residues.